This T cell receptor beta chain stems from a study of cytomegalovirus exposure and HLA in healthy donors. This clone was found a few times. Germline V gene lookup returns CDR1 SGHRS and CDR2 YFSETQ. V lost 4 bases and J 0 bases, leaving 13 bases between the germline ends. The length of the CDR3 is 16 residues. Vbeta (60) and Jbeta (13) primers were used in the PCR. Measured with immunoSEQ multiplex PCR; TCRdb has only the in-frame clones, and not every one. The sample holds about 160,000 clones, approximately 75% seen once. The chain joins TRBV5-1 to TRBJ1-4; D perhaps matches TRBD1 (5 bases). Sequenced input: PBMCs. The source of this sequence is a man younger than 40 in good health and CMV-seropositive. This chain's CDR3 is CASSPGGRSTNEKLFF. In DNA, the CDR3 is TGCGCCAGCAGCCCGGGGGGTCGATCAACTAATGAAAAACTGTTTTTT.